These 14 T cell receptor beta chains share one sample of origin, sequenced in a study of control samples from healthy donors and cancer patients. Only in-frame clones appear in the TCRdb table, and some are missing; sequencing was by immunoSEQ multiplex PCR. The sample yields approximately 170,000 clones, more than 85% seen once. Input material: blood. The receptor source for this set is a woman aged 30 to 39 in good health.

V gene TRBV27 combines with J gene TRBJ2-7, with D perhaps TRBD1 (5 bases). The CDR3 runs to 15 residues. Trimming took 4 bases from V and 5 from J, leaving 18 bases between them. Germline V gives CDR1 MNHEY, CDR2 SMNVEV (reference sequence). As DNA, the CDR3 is TGTGCCAGCAGTTCTGCAATAACAGGATCCCACGAGCAGTACTTC. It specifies CASSSAITGSHEQYF.

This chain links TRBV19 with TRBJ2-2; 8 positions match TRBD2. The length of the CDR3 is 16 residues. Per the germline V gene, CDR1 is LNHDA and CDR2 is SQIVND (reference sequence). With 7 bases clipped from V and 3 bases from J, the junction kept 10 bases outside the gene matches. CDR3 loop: CASTPGLAGYTGELFF. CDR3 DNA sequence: TGTGCCAGTACCCCCGGGCTAGCGGGTTACACCGGGGAGCTGTTTTTT.

Here the CDR3 DNA reads TGTGCCACCAGTGATAGTACTAGCGGGATAATAAATGAGCAGTTCTTC. Translated, it gives CATSDSTSGIINEQFF. V is TRBV24-1 and J is TRBJ2-1, with 10 bases that match TRBD2. With 3 bases clipped from V and 7 bases from J, the junction kept 8 bases outside the gene matches. Germline CDR1 reads KGHDR; CDR2 reads SFDVKD. The CDR3 runs 16 residues.

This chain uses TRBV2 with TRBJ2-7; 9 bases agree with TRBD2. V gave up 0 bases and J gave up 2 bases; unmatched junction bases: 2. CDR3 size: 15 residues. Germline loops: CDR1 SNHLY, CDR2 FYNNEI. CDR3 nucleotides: TGTGCCAGCAGTGAAGCGGGCGGGAGGGCCTACGAGCAGTACTTC. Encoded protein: CASSEAGGRAYEQYF.

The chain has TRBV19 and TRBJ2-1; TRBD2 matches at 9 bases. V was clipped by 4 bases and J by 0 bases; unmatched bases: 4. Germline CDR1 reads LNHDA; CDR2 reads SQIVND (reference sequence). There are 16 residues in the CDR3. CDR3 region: CASSKSGRSSYNEQFF. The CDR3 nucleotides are TGTGCCAGTAGTAAAAGCGGGAGGAGCTCCTACAATGAGCAGTTCTTC.

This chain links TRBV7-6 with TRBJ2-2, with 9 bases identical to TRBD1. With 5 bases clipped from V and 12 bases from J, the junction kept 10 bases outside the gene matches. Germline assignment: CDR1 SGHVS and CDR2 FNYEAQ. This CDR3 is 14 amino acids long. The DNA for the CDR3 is TGTGCCAGCAGCGACACAGGGGGCGCGGCCCAGCTGTTTTTT. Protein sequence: CASSDTGGAAQLFF.

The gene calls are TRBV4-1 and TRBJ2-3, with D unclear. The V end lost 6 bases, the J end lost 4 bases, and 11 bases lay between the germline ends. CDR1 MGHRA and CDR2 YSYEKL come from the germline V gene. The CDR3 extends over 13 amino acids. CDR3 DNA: TGCGCCAGCAGTTCTAGAGTCCCAGATACGCAGTATTTT. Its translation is CASSSRVPDTQYF.

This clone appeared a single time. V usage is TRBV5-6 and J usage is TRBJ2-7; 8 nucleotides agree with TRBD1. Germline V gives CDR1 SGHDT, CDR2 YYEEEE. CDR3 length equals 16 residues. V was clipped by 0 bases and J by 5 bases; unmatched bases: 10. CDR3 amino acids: CASSLEFNRGFDEQYF. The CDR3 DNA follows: TGTGCCAGCAGCTTGGAATTCAACAGGGGGTTCGACGAGCAGTACTTC. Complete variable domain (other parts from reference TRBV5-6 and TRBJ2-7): DAGVTQSPTHLIKTRGQQVTLRCSPKSGHDTVSWYQQALGQGPQFIFQYYEEEERQRGNFPDRFSGHQFPNYSSELNVNALLLGDSALYLCASSLEFNRGFDEQYFGPGTRLTVT.

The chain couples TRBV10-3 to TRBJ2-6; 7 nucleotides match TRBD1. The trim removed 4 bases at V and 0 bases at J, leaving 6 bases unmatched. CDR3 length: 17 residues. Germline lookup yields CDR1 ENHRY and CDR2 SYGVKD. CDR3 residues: CAISAGGQASGANVLTF. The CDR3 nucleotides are TGTGCCATCAGTGCCGGTGGACAGGCCTCTGGGGCCAACGTCCTGACTTTC.

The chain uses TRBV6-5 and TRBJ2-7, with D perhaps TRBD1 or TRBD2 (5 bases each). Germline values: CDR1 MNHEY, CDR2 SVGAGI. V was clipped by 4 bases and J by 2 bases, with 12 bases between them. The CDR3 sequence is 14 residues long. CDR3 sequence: CASSLRDGPYEQYF. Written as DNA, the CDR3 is TGTGCCAGCAGTTTACGGGACGGCCCCTACGAGCAGTACTTC.

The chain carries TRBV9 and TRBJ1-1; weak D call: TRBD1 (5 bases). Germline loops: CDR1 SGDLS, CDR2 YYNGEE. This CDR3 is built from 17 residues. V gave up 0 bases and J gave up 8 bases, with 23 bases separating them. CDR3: CASSVDPSKGTGGEAFF. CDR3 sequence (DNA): TGTGCCAGCAGCGTAGACCCCTCAAAAGGGACCGGCGGCGAAGCTTTCTTT.

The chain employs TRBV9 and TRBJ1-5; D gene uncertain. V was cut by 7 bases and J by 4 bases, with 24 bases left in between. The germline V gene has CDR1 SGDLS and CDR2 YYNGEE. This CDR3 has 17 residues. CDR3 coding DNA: TGTGCCAGCGCTTTGACGACGTCTAGGAGATCGAATCAGCCCCAGCATTTT. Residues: CASALTTSRRSNQPQHF.

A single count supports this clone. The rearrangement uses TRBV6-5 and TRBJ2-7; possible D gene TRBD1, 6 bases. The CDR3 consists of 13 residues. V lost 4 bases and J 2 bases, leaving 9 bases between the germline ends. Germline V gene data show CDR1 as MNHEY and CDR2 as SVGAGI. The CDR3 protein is CASSFDRTYEQYF. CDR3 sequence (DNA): TGTGCCAGCAGTTTCGACAGGACCTACGAGCAGTACTTC.

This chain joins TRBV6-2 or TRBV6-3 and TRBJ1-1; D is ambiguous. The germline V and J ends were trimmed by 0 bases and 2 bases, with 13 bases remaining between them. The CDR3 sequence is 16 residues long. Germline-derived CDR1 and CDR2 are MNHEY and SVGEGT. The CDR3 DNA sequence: TGTGCCAGCAGTTACTCGGATGAGGGAGGAAACACTGAAGCTTTCTTT. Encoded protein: CASSYSDEGGNTEAFF.